These 2 T cell receptor beta chains were sequenced from one sample in a study of blood T cell repertoires in COVID-19. Data came from immunoSEQ multiplex PCR; TCRdb stores just in-frame clones and leaves some out. The table includes 280,000 or so clones, approximately 85% detected once. The specimen was PBMCs or T cells enriched from blood (not recorded which). All receptors come from a man aged 25 to 40 who had recovered from COVID-19.

There are a few counts of this clone. This chain joins TRBV4-3 and TRBJ1-2; 7 bases line up with TRBD1. The CDR3 consists of 15 residues. V gave up 1 base and J gave up 1 base; unmatched junction bases: 3. Germline CDR1 is LGHNA and CDR2 is YSLEER. The CDR3 nucleotides read TGCGCCAGCAGCCAAGCAGGGGGGCATAACTATGGCTACACCTTC. Protein sequence: CASSQAGGHNYGYTF.

V and J are TRBV13 and TRBJ1-1, with D possibly being TRBD1 (6 bases). The germline V gene encodes CDR1 PRHDT and CDR2 FYEKMQ (reference sequence). V was cut by 0 bases and J by 4 bases, with 18 bases left in between. The CDR3 consists of 17 residues. The CDR3 loop reads CASSLGYREPMGTEAFF. CDR3 bases: TGTGCCAGCAGCTTAGGCTACAGGGAACCGATGGGCACTGAAGCTTTCTTT.